The text below deals with one TCR beta chain. Other DNA sequences within the sample encode an identical CDR3. The sample is drawn from a study of memory CD4+ T cells and cytomegalovirus serostatus. Single viable CD3+CD4+CD8-CD45RO+ cells were sorted as the memory CD4+ T cells. CMV serostatus came from serum IgG against pp150, pp28, p38, p52. After thawing, CD4+ T cells were positively selected. The CDR3 spans 13 residues. Germline V CDR1 and CDR2: SGHRS, YFSETQ. Trimming cost V 0 bases and J 4 bases, with 8 bases left between them. The protocol was immunoSEQ multiplex PCR, while the TCRdb copy is restricted to in-frame clones and leaves out a portion. The sample lists 50,000 or so clones, about three quarters occurring once.

The sample taken for sequencing was memory CD4+ T cells from blood. This clonotype originated in an adult in good health and CMV-seropositive. The chain couples TRBV5-1 to TRBJ2-7, with D possibly TRBD2 on 6 matching bases. CDR3 sequence: CASSLEGRYEQYF. The CDR3, as DNA: TGCGCCAGCAGCTTGGAGGGGAGGTACGAGCAGTACTTC.